The present entry profiles one T cell receptor beta chain with its context. The source of the sample is a study of brain T cells in children with intractable seizures. V shed 6 bases, J shed 3 bases, and the junction held 10 bases outside the gene matches. Germline CDR1 SEHNR, CDR2 FQNEAQ (reference sequence). The CDR3 spans 16 residues. TCRdb keeps only in-frame clones here, not all; method: immunoSEQ multiplex PCR. The sample has about 80,000 clones, more than 75% seen once. This clonotype was obtained from a girl aged 2-9 years with Rasmussen encephalitis and intractable seizures. The chain joins TRBV7-9 to TRBJ1-4; 7 bases match TRBD1. The sequencing here drew on peripheral blood, taken at surgery. The CDR3 nucleotides read TGTGCCAGCAGTCATAACGAGGGGGCATCTAATGAAAAACTGTTTTTT. It encodes CASSHNEGASNEKLFF.